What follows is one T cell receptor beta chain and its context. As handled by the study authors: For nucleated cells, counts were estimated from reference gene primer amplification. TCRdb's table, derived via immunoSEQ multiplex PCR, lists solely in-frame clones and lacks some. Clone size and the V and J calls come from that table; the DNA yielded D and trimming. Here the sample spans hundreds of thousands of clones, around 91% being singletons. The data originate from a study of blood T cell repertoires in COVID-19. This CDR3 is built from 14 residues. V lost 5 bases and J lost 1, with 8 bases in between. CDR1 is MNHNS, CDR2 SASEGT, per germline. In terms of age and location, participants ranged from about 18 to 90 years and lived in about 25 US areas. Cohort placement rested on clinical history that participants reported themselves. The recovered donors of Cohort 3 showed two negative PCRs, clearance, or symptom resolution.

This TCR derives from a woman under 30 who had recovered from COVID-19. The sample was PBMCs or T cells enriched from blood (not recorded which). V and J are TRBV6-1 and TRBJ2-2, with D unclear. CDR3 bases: TGTGCCAGCAGTTCCTACCAGAACACCGGGGAGCTGTTTTTT. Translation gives CASSSYQNTGELFF.